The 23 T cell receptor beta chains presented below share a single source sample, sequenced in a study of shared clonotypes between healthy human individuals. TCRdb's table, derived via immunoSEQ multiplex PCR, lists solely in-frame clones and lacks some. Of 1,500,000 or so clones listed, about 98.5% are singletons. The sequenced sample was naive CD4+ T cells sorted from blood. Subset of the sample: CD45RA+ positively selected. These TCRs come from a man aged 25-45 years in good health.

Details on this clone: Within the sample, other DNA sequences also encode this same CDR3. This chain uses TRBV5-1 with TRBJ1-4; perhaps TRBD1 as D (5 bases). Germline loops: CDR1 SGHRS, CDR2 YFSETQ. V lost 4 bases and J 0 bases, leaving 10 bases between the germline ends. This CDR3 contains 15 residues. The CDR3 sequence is CASSVTGATNEKLFF. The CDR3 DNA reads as TGCGCCAGCAGCGTAACAGGTGCAACTAATGAAAAACTGTTTTTT.

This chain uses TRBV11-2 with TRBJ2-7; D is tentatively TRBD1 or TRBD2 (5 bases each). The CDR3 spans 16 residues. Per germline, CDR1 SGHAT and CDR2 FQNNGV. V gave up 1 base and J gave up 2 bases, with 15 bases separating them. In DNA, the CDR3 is TGTGCCAGCAGCTTAGTCGTGTGGGACGCCACCTACGAGCAGTACTTC. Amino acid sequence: CASSLVVWDATYEQYF.

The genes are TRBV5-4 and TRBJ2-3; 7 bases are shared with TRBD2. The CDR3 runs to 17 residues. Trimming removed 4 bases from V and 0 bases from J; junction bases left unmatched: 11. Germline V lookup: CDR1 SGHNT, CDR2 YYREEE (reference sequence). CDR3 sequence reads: CASSPGQTSKSTDTQYF. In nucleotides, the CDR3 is TGTGCCAGCAGCCCCGGCCAGACTAGCAAGAGCACAGATACGCAGTATTTT.

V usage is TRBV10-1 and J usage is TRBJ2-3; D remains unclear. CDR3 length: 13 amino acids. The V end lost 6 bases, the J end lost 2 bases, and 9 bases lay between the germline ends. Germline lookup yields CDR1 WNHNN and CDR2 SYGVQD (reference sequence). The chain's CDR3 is CASSSRHTDTQYF. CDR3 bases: TGCGCCAGCAGCTCACGGCACACAGATACGCAGTATTTT.

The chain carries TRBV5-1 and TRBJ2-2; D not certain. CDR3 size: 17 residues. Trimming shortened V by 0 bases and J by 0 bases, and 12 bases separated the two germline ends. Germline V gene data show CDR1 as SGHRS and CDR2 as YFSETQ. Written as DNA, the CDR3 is TGCGCCAGCAGCTTGGCCTCGTGGCGAGCGAACACCGGGGAGCTGTTTTTT. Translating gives CASSLASWRANTGELFF.

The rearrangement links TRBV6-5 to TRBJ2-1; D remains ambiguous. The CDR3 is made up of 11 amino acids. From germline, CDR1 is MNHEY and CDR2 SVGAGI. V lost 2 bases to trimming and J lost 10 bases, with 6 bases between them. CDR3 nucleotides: TGTGCCAGCAGTTACCTCACAGAGCAGTTCTTC. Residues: CASSYLTEQFF.

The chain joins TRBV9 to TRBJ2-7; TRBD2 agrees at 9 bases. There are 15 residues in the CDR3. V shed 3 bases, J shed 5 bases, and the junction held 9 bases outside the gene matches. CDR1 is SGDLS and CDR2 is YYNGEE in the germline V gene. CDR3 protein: CASSGTGGRAHEQYF. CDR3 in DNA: TGTGCCAGCAGCGGCACTGGCGGGAGGGCCCACGAGCAGTACTTC.

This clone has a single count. The CDR3 protein is CASSIGAAGGTEAFF. CDR3 sequence (DNA): TGTGCCAGTAGTATAGGTGCGGCAGGGGGAACTGAAGCTTTCTTT. The chain has TRBV19 and TRBJ1-1; TRBD1 aligns across 7 bases. The CDR3 covers 15 residues. V shed 1 base and J 5 bases; nucleotides not matched to a gene: 7. CDR1 LNHDA and CDR2 SQIVND come from the germline V gene (reference sequence).

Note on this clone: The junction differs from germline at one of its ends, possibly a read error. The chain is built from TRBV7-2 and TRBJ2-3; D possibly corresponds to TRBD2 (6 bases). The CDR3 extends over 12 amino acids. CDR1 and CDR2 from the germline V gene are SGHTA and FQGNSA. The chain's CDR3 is CASSLASGVGDF. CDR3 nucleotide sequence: TGTGCCAGCAGCTTAGCGTCGGGGGTCGGGGATTTT.

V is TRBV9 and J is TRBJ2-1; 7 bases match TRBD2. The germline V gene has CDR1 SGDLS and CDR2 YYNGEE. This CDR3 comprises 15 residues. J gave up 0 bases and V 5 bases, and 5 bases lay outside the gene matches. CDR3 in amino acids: CASSQGGSSYNEQFF. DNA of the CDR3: TGTGCCAGCAGTCAAGGCGGGAGCTCCTACAATGAGCAGTTCTTC.

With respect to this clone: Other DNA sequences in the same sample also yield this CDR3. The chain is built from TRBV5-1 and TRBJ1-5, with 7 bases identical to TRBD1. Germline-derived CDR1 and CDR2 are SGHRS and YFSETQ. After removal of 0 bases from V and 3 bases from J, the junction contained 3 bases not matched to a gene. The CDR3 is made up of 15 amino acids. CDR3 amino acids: CASSLGQGINQPQHF. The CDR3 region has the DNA TGCGCCAGCAGCTTGGGACAGGGTATCAATCAGCCCCAGCATTTT.

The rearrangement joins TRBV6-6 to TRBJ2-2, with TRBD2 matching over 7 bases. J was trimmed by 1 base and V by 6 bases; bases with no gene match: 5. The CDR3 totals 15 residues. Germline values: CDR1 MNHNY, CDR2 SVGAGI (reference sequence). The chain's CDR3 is CASSPGTMNTGELFF. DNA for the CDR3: TGTGCCAGCAGCCCCGGGACTATGAACACCGGGGAGCTGTTTTTT.

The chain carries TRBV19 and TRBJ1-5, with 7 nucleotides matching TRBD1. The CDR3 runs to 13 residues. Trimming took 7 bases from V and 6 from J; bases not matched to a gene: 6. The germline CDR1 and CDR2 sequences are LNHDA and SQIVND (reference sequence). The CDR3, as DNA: TGTGCCAGTACCGACAGGGCCGGTCAGCCCCAGCATTTT. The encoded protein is CASTDRAGQPQHF.

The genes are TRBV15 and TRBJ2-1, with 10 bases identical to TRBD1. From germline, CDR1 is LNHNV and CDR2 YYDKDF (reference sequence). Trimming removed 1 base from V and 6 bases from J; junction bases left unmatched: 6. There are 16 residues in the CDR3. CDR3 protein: CATSRAVTGGRNEQFF. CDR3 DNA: TGTGCCACCAGCAGAGCCGTGACAGGGGGCCGCAATGAGCAGTTCTTC.

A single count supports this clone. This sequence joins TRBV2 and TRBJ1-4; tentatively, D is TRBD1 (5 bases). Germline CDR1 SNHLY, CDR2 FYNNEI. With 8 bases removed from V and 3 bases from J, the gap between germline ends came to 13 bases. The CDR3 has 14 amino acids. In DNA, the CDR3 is TGTGCCAGCTCTCGCAGGGTCCCTAATGAAAAACTGTTTTTT. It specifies CASSRRVPNEKLFF. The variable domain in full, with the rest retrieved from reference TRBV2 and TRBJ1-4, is EPEVTQTPSHQVTQMGQEVILRCVPISNHLYFYWYRQILGQKVEFLVSFYNNEISEKSEIFDDQFSVERPDGSNFTLKIRSTKLEDSAMYFCASSRRVPNEKLFFGSGTQLSVL.

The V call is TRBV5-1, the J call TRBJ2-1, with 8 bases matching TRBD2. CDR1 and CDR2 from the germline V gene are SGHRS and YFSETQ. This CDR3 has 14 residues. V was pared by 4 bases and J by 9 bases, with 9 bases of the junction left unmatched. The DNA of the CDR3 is TGCGCCAGCAGCGAGAGGGCGGGAGGAAGTGAGCAGTTCTTC. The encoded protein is CASSERAGGSEQFF. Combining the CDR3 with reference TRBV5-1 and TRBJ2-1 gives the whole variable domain KAGVTQTPRYLIKTRGQQVTLSCSPISGHRSVSWYQQTPGQGLQFLFEYFSETQRNKGNFPGRFSGRQFSNSRSEMNVSTLELGDSALYLCASSERAGGSEQFFGPGTRLTVL.

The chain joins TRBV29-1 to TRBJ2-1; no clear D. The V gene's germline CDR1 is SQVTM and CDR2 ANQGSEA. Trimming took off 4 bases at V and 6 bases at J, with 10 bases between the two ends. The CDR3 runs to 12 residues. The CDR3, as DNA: TGCAGCGTTGCCCCCCGGGCCAATGAGCAGTTCTTC. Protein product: CSVAPRANEQFF.

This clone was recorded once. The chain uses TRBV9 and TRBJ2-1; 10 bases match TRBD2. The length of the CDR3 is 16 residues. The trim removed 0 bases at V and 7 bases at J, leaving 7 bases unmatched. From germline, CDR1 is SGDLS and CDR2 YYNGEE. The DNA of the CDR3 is TGTGCCAGCAGCGTAGGTCTAGCGGGAGAATTAAATGAGCAGTTCTTC. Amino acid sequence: CASSVGLAGELNEQFF. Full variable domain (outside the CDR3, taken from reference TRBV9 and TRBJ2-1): DSGVTQTPKHLITATGQRVTLRCSPRSGDLSVYWYQQSLDQGLQFLIQYYNGEERAKGNILERFSAQQFPDLHSELNLSSLELGDSALYFCASSVGLAGELNEQFFGPGTRLTVL.

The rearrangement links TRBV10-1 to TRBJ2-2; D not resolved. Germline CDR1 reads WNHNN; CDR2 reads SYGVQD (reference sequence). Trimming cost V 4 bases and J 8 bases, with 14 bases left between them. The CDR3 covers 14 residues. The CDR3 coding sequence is TGCGCCAGCAGTGCCCGACACCCATCAGGGGAGCTGTTTTTT. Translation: CASSARHPSGELFF.

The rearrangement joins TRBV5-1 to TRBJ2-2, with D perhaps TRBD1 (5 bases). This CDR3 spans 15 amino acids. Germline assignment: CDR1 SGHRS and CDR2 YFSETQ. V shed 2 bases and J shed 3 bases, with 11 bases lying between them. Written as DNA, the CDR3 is TGCGCCAGCAGCTTAGGGGCCATGTACACCGGGGAGCTGTTTTTT. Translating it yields CASSLGAMYTGELFF. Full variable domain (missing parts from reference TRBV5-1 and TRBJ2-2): KAGVTQTPRYLIKTRGQQVTLSCSPISGHRSVSWYQQTPGQGLQFLFEYFSETQRNKGNFPGRFSGRQFSNSRSEMNVSTLELGDSALYLCASSLGAMYTGELFFGEGSRLTVL.

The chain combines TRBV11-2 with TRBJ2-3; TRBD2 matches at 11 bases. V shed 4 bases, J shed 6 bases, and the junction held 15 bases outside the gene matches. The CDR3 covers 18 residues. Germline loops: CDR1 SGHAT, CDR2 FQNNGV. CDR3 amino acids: CASSSTQFSGRVLDTQYF. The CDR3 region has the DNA TGTGCCAGCAGCTCCACACAATTTAGCGGGAGGGTTCTGGATACGCAGTATTTT.

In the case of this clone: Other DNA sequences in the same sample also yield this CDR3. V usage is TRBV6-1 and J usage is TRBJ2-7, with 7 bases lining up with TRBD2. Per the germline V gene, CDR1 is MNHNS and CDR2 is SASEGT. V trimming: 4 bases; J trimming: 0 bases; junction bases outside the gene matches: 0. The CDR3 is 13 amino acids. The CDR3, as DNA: TGTGCCAGCAGTGCTAGCGGCTCCTACGAGCAGTACTTC. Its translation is CASSASGSYEQYF.

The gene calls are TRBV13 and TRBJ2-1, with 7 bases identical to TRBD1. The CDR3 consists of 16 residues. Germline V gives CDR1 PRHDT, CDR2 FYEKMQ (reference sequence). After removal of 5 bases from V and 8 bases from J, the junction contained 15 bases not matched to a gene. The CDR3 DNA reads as TGTGCCAGCAGCCCTCAAGATGGACAGGTTGTTGATGAGCAGTTCTTC. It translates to CASSPQDGQVVDEQFF.